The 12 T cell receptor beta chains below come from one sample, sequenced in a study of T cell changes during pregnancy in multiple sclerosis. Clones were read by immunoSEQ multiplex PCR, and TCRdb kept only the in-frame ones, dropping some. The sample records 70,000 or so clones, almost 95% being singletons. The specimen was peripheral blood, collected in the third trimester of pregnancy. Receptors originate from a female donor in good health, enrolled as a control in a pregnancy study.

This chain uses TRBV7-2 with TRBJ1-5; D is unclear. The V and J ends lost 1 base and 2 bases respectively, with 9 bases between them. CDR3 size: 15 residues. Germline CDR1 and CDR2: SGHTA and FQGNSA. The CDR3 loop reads CASSLGLAGNQPQHF. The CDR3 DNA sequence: TGTGCCAGCAGCTTAGGGCTAGCTGGCAATCAGCCCCAGCATTTT.

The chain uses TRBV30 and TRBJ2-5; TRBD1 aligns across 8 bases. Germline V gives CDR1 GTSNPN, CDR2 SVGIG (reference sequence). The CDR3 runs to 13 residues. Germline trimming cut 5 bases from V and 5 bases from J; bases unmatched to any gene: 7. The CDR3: CAWDTGGAETQYF. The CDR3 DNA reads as TGTGCCTGGGATACAGGGGGAGCCGAGACCCAGTACTTC.

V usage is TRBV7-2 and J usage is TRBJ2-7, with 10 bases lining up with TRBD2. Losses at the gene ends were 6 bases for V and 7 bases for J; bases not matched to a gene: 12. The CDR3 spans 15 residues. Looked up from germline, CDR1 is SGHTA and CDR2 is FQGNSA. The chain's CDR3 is CASSIQLAGKGEQYF. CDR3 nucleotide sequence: TGTGCCAGCAGTATACAACTAGCGGGAAAGGGGGAGCAGTACTTC.

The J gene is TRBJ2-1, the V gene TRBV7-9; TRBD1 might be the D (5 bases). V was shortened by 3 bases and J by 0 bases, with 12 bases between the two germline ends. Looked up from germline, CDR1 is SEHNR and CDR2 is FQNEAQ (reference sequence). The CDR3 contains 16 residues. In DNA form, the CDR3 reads TGTGCCAGCAGCTTCCGACAGCGAAGCTCCTACAATGAGCAGTTCTTC. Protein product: CASSFRQRSSYNEQFF.

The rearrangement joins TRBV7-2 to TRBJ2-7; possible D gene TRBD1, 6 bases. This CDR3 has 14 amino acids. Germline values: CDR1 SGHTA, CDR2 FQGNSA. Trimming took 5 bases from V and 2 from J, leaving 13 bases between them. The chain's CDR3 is CASSTRHRAYEQYF. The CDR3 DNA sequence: TGTGCCAGCAGCACCCGGCACAGGGCCTACGAGCAGTACTTC.

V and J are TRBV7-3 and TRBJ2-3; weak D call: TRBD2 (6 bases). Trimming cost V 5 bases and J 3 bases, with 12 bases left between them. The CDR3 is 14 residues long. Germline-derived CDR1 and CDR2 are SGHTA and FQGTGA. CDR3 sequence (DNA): TGTGCCAGCAGCCCAGGACGGGGGACAGATACGCAGTATTTT. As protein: CASSPGRGTDTQYF.

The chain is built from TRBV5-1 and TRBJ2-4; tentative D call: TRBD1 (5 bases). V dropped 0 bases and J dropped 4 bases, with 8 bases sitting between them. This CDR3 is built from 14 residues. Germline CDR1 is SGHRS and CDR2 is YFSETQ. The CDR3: CASSLETAKNIQYF. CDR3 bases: TGCGCCAGCAGCTTGGAGACAGCGAAAAACATTCAGTACTTC.

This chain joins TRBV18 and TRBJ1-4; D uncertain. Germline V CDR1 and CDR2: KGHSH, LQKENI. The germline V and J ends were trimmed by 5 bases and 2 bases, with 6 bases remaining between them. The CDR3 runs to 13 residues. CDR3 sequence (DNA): TGTGCCAGCTCAAGGAGGACTAATGAAAAACTGTTTTTT. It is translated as CASSRRTNEKLFF.

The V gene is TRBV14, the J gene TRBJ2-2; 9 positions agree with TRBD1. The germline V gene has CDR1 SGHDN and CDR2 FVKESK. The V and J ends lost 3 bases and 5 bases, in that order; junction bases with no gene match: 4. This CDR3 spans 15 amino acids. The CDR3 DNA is TGTGCCAGCAGCCAGGGACAGGGCGGGACCGGGGAGCTGTTTTTT. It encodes CASSQGQGGTGELFF.

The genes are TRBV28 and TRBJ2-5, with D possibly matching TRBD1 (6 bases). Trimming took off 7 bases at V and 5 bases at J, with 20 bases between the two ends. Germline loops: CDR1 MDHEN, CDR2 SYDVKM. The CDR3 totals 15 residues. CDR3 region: CASTQTTGVGETQYF. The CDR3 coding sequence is TGTGCCAGCACCCAAACGACAGGTGTAGGGGAGACCCAGTACTTC. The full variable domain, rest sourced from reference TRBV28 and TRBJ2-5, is DVKVTQSSRYLVKRTGEKVFLECVQDMDHENMFWYRQDPGLGLRLIYFSYDVKMKEKGDIPEGYSVSREKKERFSLILESASTNQTSMYLCASTQTTGVGETQYFGPGTRLLVL.

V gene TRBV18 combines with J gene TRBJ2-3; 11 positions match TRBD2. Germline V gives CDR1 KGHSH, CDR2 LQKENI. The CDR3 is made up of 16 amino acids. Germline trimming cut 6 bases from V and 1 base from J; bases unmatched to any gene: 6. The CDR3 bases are TGTGCCAGCTCCGCTCCGGGACTAGCGGGCACAGATACGCAGTATTTT. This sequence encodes CASSAPGLAGTDTQYF.

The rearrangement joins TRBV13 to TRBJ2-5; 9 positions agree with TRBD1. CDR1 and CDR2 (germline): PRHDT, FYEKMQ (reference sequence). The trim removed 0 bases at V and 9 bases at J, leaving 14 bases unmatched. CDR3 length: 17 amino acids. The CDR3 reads CASSLGLSGTGIRAQYF. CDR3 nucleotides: TGTGCCAGCAGCTTAGGCTTATCTGGGACAGGGATTCGGGCCCAGTACTTC. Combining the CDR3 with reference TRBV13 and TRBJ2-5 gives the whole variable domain AAGVIQSPRHLIKEKRETATLKCYPIPRHDTVYWYQQGPGQDPQFLISFYEKMQSDKGSIPDRFSAQQFSDYHSELNMSSLELGDSALYFCASSLGLSGTGIRAQYFGPGTRLLVL.